The entry that follows covers one T cell receptor beta chain sequence. The target antigen is unknown. The sample originates from a study of TIL therapy for anti-PD-1-resistant metastatic lung cancer. The CDR3 sequence is 14 residues long. Germline V gene sequence: CDR1 MNHNS, CDR2 SASEGT. V shed 10 bases, J shed 4 bases, and the junction held 9 bases outside the gene matches. Sequencing used immunoSEQ v3. Sequencing depth was 2 million to 2.5 million read pairs for survey level, roughly 5-6 million for deep. Only in-frame clones appear in the TCRdb table, and some are missing; sequencing was by immunoSEQ multiplex PCR. The sample lists tens of thousands of clones; 55% to 75% were seen once. Time point described: pre-treatment sample, taken before nivolumab and TIL therapy. Pleural nodules or supraclavicular lymph nodes made up most of the excised metastases sampled. Stage 4 NSCLC adults joined between late 2017 and January 2020.

Points from the study as a whole: TIL cultures after expansion showed higher clonality and lower diversity than baseline tumor (median about 6% vs 30%). Many TIL product clones were absent from baseline tumor, suggesting clonal contraction.

The receptor comes from a person aged 25-79 years with non-small cell lung cancer. Specimen: tumor tissue, collected at baseline. V and J are TRBV6-1 and TRBJ1-3; TRBD1 matches at 8 bases. The CDR3: CAIRQGAEGNTIYF. The CDR3 nucleotides are TGTGCCATCCGTCAGGGGGCAGAAGGAAACACCATATATTTT.